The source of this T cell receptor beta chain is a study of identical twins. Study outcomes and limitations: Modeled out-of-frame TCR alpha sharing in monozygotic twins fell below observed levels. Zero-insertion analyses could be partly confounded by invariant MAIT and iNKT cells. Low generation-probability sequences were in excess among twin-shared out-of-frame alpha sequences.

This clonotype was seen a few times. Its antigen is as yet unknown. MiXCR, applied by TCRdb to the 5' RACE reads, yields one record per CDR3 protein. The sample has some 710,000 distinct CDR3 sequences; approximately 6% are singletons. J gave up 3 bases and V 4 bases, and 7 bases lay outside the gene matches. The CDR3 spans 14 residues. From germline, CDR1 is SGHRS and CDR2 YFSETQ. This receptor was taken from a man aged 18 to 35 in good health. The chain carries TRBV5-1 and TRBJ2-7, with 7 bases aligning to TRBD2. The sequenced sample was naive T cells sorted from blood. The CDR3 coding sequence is TGCGCCAGCAGCCCGCGGGAGTCGGGCTACGAGCAGTACTTC. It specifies CASSPRESGYEQYF.